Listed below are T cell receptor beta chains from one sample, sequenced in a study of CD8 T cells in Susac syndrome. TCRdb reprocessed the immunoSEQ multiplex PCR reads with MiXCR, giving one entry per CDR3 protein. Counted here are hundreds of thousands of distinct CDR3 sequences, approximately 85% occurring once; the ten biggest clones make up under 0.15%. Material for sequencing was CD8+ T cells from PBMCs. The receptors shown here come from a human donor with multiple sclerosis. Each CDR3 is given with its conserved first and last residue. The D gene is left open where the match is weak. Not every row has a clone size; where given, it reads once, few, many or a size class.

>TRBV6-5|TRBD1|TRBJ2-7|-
CASSYSITGGNRNEQYF
TGTGCCAGCAGTTACTCGATCACAGGGGGTAATAGGAACGAGCAGTACTTC
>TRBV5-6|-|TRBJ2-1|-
CASSESSVIYNEQFF
TGTGCCAGCAGCGAGAGTAGCGTGATCTACAATGAGCAGTTCTTC
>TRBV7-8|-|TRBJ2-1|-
CASSLTSPGVANEQFF
TGTGCCAGCAGCTTAACGTCCCCGGGAGTGGCCAATGAGCAGTTCTTC
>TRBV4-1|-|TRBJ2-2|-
CASSQGRDGTGELFF
TGCGCCAGCAGCCAAGGGCGGGACGGCACCGGGGAGCTGTTTTTT
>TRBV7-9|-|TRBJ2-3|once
CASSPREGVTDTQYF
TGTGCCAGCAGCCCCCGTGAAGGCGTCACAGATACGCAGTATTTT
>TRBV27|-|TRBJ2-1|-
CASRQTEYNEQFF
TGTGCCAGCCGACAAACAGAGTACAATGAGCAGTTCTTC
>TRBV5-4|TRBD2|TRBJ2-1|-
CALTSGGPNEQFF
TGTGCCCTTACTAGCGGGGGGCCCAATGAGCAGTTCTTC
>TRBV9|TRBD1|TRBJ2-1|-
CASSAGTVNNEQFF
TGTGCCAGCAGCGCCGGGACAGTAAACAATGAGCAGTTCTTC
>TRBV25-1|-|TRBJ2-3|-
CASSEYPDTDTQYF
TGTGCCAGCAGTGAATATCCGGACACAGATACGCAGTATTTT
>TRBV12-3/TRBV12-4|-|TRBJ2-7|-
CASSGRHRASYEQYF
TGTGCCAGCAGTGGCCGGCACCGAGCATCCTACGAGCAGTACTTC
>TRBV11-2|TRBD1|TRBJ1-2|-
CASSLESTGDYYGYTF
TGTGCCAGCAGCTTAGAGTCGACAGGGGACTACTATGGCTACACCTTC
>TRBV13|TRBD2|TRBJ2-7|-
CASSLGVGLAGGLYYEQYF
TGTGCCAGCAGCTTAGGGGTGGGACTAGCGGGGGGCCTCTACTACGAGCAGTACTTC
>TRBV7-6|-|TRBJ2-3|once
CASSLGTWLDTDTQYF
TGTGCCAGCAGCTTAGGGACGTGGTTAGACACAGATACGCAGTATTTT
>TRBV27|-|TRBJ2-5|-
CASSLYRAGETQYF
TGTGCCAGCAGTTTATACAGGGCCGGAGAGACCCAGTACTTC
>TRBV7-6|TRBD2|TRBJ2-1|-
CASSSGSLAGPNEQFF
TGTGCCAGCAGCTCCGGTTCACTAGCGGGGCCCAATGAGCAGTTCTTC
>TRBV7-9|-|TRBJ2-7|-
CASRHDNYEQYF
TGTGCCAGCAGGCACGACAACTACGAGCAGTACTTC
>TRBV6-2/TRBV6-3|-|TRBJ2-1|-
CASSYGAREQFF
TGTGCCAGCAGTTACGGGGCGCGCGAGCAGTTCTTC
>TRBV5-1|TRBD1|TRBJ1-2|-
CASSLDRGAGYTF
TGCGCCAGCAGCTTGGACAGGGGAGCTGGCTACACCTTC
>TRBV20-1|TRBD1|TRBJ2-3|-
CSATGTGVLFDTQYF
TGCAGTGCTACCGGGACAGGGGTACTTTTTGATACGCAGTATTTT
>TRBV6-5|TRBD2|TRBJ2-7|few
CASSFWGLAAGGGPHEQYF
TGTGCCAGCAGTTTTTGGGGACTAGCGGCGGGGGGCGGCCCCCACGAGCAGTACTTC
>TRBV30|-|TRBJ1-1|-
CAWSVSVNTEAFF
TGTGCCTGGAGTGTGTCGGTGAACACTGAAGCTTTCTTT
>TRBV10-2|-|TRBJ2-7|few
CASSDFGHEQYF
TGCGCCAGCAGTGATTTTGGGCACGAGCAGTACTTC
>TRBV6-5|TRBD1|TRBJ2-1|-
CASSPTTGHNEQFF
TGTGCCAGCAGCCCGACGACAGGGCACAATGAGCAGTTCTTC
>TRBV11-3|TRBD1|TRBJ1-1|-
CASSKRGTGNTEAFF
TGTGCCAGCAGCAAACGCGGGACAGGGAACACTGAAGCTTTCTTT
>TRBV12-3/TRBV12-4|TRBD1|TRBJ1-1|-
CASNLDRGLDTGAFF
TGTGCCAGCAACCTGGACAGGGGGTTGGACACTGGAGCTTTCTTT
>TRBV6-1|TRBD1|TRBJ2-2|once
CASSDRDRGYTGELFF
TGTGCCAGCAGTGACCGGGACAGGGGGTACACCGGGGAGCTGTTTTTT
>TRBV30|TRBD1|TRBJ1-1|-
CASTTGGSTEAFF
TGTGCCTCCACGACAGGGGGCTCCACTGAAGCTTTCTTT
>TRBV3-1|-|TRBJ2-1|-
CASSRGDRSFYNEQFF
TGTGCCAGCAGCCGGGGAGACAGGTCATTCTACAATGAGCAGTTCTTC
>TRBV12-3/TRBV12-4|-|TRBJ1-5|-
CASSGGEQPQHF
TGTGCCAGCAGCGGAGGGGAGCAGCCCCAGCATTTT
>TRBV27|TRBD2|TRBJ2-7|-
CASSPGTRIYEQYF
TGTGCCAGCAGTCCCGGGACTAGAATATACGAGCAGTACTTC
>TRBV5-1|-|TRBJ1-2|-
CARQNLGRGPYGYTF
TGCGCCAGACAAAACCTTGGACGGGGACCCTATGGCTACACCTTC
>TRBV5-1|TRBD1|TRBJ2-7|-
CASSRQGATYEQYF
TGCGCCAGTTCACGACAGGGGGCTACCTACGAGCAGTACTTC
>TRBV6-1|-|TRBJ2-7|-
CASSGVAEGSGDEQYF
TGTGCCAGCAGTGGAGTAGCGGAGGGGTCAGGTGACGAGCAGTACTTC
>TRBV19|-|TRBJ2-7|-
CASSMMGSSYEQYF
TGTGCCAGTAGTATGATGGGGAGCTCCTACGAGCAGTACTTC
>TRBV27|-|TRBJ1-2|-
CASSQGGGGYTF
TGTGCCAGCAGTCAAGGGGGGGGTGGCTACACCTTC
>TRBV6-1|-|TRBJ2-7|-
CASRPRVSYEQYF
TGTGCCAGCAGACCCAGGGTTAGCTACGAGCAGTACTTC
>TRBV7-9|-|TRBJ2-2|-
CASSFSPGTSNTGELFF
TGTGCCAGCAGCTTTTCTCCCGGGACTTCTAACACCGGGGAGCTGTTTTTT
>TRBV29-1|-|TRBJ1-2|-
CSGEGHTF
TGCAGCGGCGAAGGCCACACCTTC
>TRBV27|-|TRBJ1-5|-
CASSSTDRGQPQHF
TGTGCCAGCAGTTCGACAGATCGGGGGCAGCCCCAGCATTTT
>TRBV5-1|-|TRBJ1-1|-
CASSCCGGLNTEAFF
TGCGCCAGCAGCTGTTGTGGGGGACTGAACACTGAAGCTTTCTTT
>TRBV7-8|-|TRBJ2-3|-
CASRHTGDTQYF
TGTGCCAGCAGGCACACAGGGGATACGCAGTATTTT
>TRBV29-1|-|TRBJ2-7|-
CSVAVRGFYEQYF
TGCAGCGTTGCTGTCCGCGGCTTCTACGAGCAGTACTTC
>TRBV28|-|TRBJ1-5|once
CASSLLPYSNQPQHF
TGTGCCAGCAGTTTGCTTCCTTATAGCAATCAGCCCCAGCATTTT
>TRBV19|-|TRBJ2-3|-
CASSAPWRGHYTQYF
TGTGCCAGTAGTGCACCGTGGCGGGGGCATTATACGCAGTATTTT
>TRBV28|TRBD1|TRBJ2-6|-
CASSATGAGANVLTF
TGTGCCAGCAGCGCCACAGGGGCCGGGGCCAACGTCCTGACTTTC
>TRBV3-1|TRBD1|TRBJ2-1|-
CASSQARDSYNEQFF
TGTGCCAGCAGCCAAGCCCGGGACAGTTACAATGAGCAGTTCTTC
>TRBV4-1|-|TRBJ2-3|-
CASSQVGAFTDTQYF
TGCGCCAGCAGCCAAGTTGGAGCTTTCACAGATACGCAGTATTTT
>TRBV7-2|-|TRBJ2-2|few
CASSFALGGTGELFF
TGTGCCAGCAGCTTCGCTCTAGGGGGCACCGGGGAGCTGTTTTTT
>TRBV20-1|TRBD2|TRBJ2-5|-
CSAVSGRAPETQYF
TGCAGTGCGGTTAGCGGGAGGGCCCCAGAGACCCAGTACTTC